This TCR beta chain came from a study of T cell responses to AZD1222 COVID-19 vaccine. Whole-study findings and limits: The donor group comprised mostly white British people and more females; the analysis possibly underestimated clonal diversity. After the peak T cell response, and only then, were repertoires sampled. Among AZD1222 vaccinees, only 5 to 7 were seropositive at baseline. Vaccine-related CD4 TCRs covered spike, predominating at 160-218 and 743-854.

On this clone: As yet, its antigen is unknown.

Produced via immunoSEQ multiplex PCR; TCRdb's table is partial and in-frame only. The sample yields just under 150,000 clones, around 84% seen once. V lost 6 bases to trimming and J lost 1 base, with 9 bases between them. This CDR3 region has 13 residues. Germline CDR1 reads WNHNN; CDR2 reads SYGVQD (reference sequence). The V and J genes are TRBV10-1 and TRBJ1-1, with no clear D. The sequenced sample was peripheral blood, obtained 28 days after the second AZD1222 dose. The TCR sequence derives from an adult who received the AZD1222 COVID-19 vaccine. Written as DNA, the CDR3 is TGCGCCAGCAGGGAACACGGGAACACTGAAGCTTTCTTT. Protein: CASREHGNTEAFF.